Below, 28 T cell receptor beta chains from the same sample are listed, as sequenced in a study of CD8+CD57+ T cells in acquired aplastic anemia. Patients chosen for sequencing had CD8+CD57+ cells that had expanded, as shown by flow cytometry. Researchers used genomic DNA as the template to profile TCR beta VDJ and CDR3. TCRdb analysed the reads with MiXCR anew, one entry per CDR3 protein. This table has hundreds of thousands of distinct CDR3 sequences, 40% to 60% appearing once. The material sequenced was sorted CD4+, CD8+, or CD8+CD57+ T cells (not recorded which) from PBMCs. The receptors come from a human donor with aplastic anemia.

This clonotype appeared many times. The chain combines TRBV6-5 with TRBJ1-6; D gene ambiguous. Trimming removed 0 bases from V and 7 bases from J, with 13 bases in between. CDR1 is MNHEY, CDR2 SVGAGI, per germline. The CDR3 is 16 amino acids. The chain's CDR3 is CASSYSHRMGNSPLHF. CDR3 sequence (DNA): TGTGCCAGCAGTTACTCCCATCGTATGGGAAATTCACCCCTCCACTTT.

This clonotype was found many times. This chain connects TRBV20-1 to TRBJ1-2; 7 nucleotides agree with TRBD1. Germline lookup yields CDR1 DFQATT and CDR2 SNEGSKA (reference sequence). Trimming at V came to 6 bases and at J to 7 bases, leaving 11 bases not matched to a gene. The CDR3 totals 13 residues. The CDR3 region has the DNA TGCAGTGCCCCGTTGGGACAGTCGGGTGGCTACACCTTC. It translates to CSAPLGQSGGYTF.

The chain combines TRBV5-6 with TRBJ2-5; D may be TRBD1 or TRBD2 (5 bases each). The V end was cut by 4 bases, the J end by 5 bases, with 12 bases between. Germline assignment: CDR1 SGHDT and CDR2 YYEEEE. The CDR3 extends over 13 amino acids. The CDR3 sequence: CASSRGVGETQYF. The CDR3 region has the DNA TGTGCCAGCAGCCGAGGGGTCGGGGAGACCCAGTACTTC.

This clonotype appeared once. The J gene is TRBJ2-7, the V gene TRBV6-6; D might be TRBD2 (6 bases). Trimming took off 0 bases at V and 3 bases at J, with 18 bases between the two ends. The length of the CDR3 is 17 residues. Germline V gene data show CDR1 as MNHNY and CDR2 as SVGAGI (reference sequence). This CDR3 is CASSYSNRLANIYEQYV. CDR3 DNA sequence: TGTGCCAGCAGTTACTCGAATCGGCTAGCGAACATCTACGAGCAGTACGTC.

This sequence joins TRBV5-1 and TRBJ2-6; TRBD2 is a possible D gene (6 bases). The CDR3 totals 15 residues. The germline V and J ends were trimmed by 0 bases and 3 bases, with 7 bases remaining between them. CDR1 and CDR2 (germline): SGHRS, YFSETQ. For the CDR3, the DNA is TGCGCCAGCAGCTTGGTGGGGGGTGGGGCCAACGTCCTGACTTTC. Its translation: CASSLVGGGANVLTF.

This clonotype was seen once. This sequence joins TRBV12-3 or TRBV12-4 and TRBJ2-1, with D possibly being TRBD2 (6 bases). The CDR3 runs 10 residues. In nucleotides, the CDR3 is TGTGCTAGCGGATACAATGAGCAGTTCTTC. It yields the protein CASGYNEQFF.

This clonotype was counted at least ten times. The CDR3 reads CASSFSDRFPYEQYF. CDR3 DNA sequence: TGTGCCAGCAGCTTCTCGGACAGGTTCCCGTACGAGCAGTACTTC. This sequence joins TRBV7-9 and TRBJ2-7; 7 bases map to TRBD1. Losses at the gene ends were 3 bases for V and 4 bases for J; bases not matched to a gene: 9. The germline V gene encodes CDR1 SEHNR and CDR2 FQNEAQ (reference sequence). The CDR3 runs to 15 residues.

This clonotype has more than one count but fewer than ten. J is TRBJ2-7 and V is TRBV6-1, with TRBD1 matching over 7 bases. The germline gives CDR1 MNHNS, CDR2 SASEGT. This CDR3 spans 13 amino acids. V lost 6 bases, J lost 5 bases, and 7 bases stayed unmatched. CDR3 sequence: CASSSGQFDEQYF. CDR3 in DNA: TGTGCCAGCAGCTCGGGACAGTTCGACGAGCAGTACTTC.

The chain is built from TRBV7-2 and TRBJ1-1; no definite D call. The CDR3 sequence is 11 residues long. Deletions cut 5 bases from V and 3 bases from J, with 4 bases between. Germline CDR1 SGHTA, CDR2 FQGNSA. The CDR3, as DNA: TGTGCCAGCAGCACCTACACTGAAGCTTTCTTT. Its protein product is CASSTYTEAFF.

The chain joins TRBV20-1 to TRBJ1-6; the D is unclear. CDR3 length: 15 residues. Germline V gene data show CDR1 as DFQATT and CDR2 as SNEGSKA (reference sequence). V shed 6 bases and J shed 1 base, with 13 bases lying between them. CDR3 protein: CSALPDGSYNSPLHF. CDR3 sequence (DNA): TGCAGTGCCCTTCCTGACGGATCCTATAATTCACCCCTCCACTTT.

This clonotype has just a few counts. CDR3 sequence: CASRPRGQGLDVNYGYTF. The CDR3 DNA is TGTGCCAGCAGGCCCCGCGGACAGGGTCTCGACGTTAACTATGGCTACACCTTC. This rearrangement joins TRBV6-6 to TRBJ1-2; 8 bases map to TRBD1. Germline CDR1 reads MNHNY; CDR2 reads SVGAGI (reference sequence). This CDR3 is built from 18 residues. The trim removed 6 bases at V and 1 base at J, leaving 16 bases unmatched.

This clonotype was counted many times. The chain combines TRBV5-1 with TRBJ1-1, with D hard to call. Per the germline V gene, CDR1 is SGHRS and CDR2 is YFSETQ. CDR3 length: 16 amino acids. Deletions cut 0 bases from V and 0 bases from J, with 12 bases between. In nucleotides, the CDR3 is TGCGCCAGCAGCTTGGATGGGGTTATCATGAACACTGAAGCTTTCTTT. This gives the protein CASSLDGVIMNTEAFF.

This chain's CDR3 is CATSRGGLAANNEQFF. The CDR3 bases are TGTGCCACCAGCAGAGGTGGTCTAGCAGCAAACAATGAGCAGTTCTTC. V and J are TRBV15 and TRBJ2-1; D might be TRBD2 (5 bases). This CDR3 has 16 amino acids. Looked up from germline, CDR1 is LNHNV and CDR2 is YYDKDF (reference sequence). Trimming removed 1 base at V and 5 bases at J, with 15 bases between.

This chain connects TRBV7-9 to TRBJ2-7; tentatively, D is TRBD1 (5 bases). The V and J ends lost 3 bases and 3 bases respectively, with 6 bases between them. CDR3 length equals 12 residues. Germline CDR1 reads SEHNR; CDR2 reads FQNEAQ (reference sequence). CDR3: CASSFQGYEQYF. In DNA, the CDR3 is TGTGCCAGCAGCTTCCAGGGCTACGAGCAGTACTTC.

The J gene is TRBJ1-2, the V gene TRBV7-2; possible D gene TRBD1, 5 bases. CDR1 is SGHTA and CDR2 is FQGNSA in the germline V gene. The CDR3 spans 12 residues. With 1 base removed from V and 7 bases from J, the gap between germline ends came to 7 bases. The CDR3 DNA follows: TGTGCCAGCAGCTTAGAGGGGTTTGGCTACACCTTC. Translated: CASSLEGFGYTF. Full variable domain (missing parts from reference TRBV7-2 and TRBJ1-2): GAGVSQSPSNKVTEKGKDVELRCDPISGHTALYWYRQSLGQGLEFLIYFQGNSAPDKSGLPSDRFSAERTGGSVSTLTIQRTQQEDSAVYLCASSLEGFGYTFGSGTRLTVV.

This clonotype has a count of ten or more. V gene TRBV9 combines with J gene TRBJ2-7; TRBD2 agrees at 9 bases. With 0 bases clipped from V and 4 bases from J, the junction kept 2 bases outside the gene matches. Germline V gives CDR1 SGDLS, CDR2 YYNGEE. The CDR3 contains 14 residues. CDR3 protein: CASSVGLAAYEQYF. CDR3 nucleotide sequence: TGTGCCAGCAGCGTAGGACTAGCGGCTTACGAGCAGTACTTC.

This clonotype was recorded once. The chain joins TRBV5-4 to TRBJ2-7; 9 bases agree with TRBD2. Germline-derived CDR1 and CDR2 are SGHNT and YYREEE (reference sequence). Trimming removed 1 base from V and 5 bases from J; junction bases left unmatched: 7. CDR3 length: 15 amino acids. CDR3 nucleotide sequence: TGTGCCAGCAGCTTGCCCCCTAGCGGGGTCAACGAGCAGTACTTC. It translates to CASSLPPSGVNEQYF.

This chain uses TRBV9 with TRBJ1-3; 10 nucleotides line up with TRBD1. CDR1 is SGDLS and CDR2 is YYNGEE in the germline V gene. With 2 bases clipped from V and 2 bases from J, the junction kept 4 bases outside the gene matches. CDR3 size: 16 residues. The CDR3 DNA reads TGTGCCAGCAGCGTCCGGGACAGGGGACCTGGAAACACCATATATTTT. Residues: CASSVRDRGPGNTIYF.

This clonotype was detected once. This sequence joins TRBV13 and TRBJ2-7; TRBD2 might be the D (6 bases). Germline lookup yields CDR1 PRHDT and CDR2 FYEKMQ (reference sequence). The CDR3 runs 15 residues. The V end was cut by 0 bases, the J end by 2 bases, with 11 bases between. The CDR3 DNA is TGTGCCAGCAGCTTAGGTCGGGGGAGTACCTACGAGCAGTACTTC. Amino acids: CASSLGRGSTYEQYF.

This clonotype was seen many times. V gene TRBV19 combines with J gene TRBJ1-5; possible D gene TRBD1, 6 bases. The CDR3 is 15 residues long. Trimming took 11 bases from V and 0 from J, leaving 17 bases between them. From germline, CDR1 is LNHDA and CDR2 SQIVND (reference sequence). CDR3 nucleotide sequence: TGTGCCGCAAGACCGGGACATCGTAGCAATCAGCCCCAGCATTTT. Translated: CAARPGHRSNQPQHF.

The chain joins TRBV9 to TRBJ2-5; the D is unclear. The CDR3 sequence is 23 residues long. The V and J ends lost 4 bases and 3 bases respectively, with 40 bases between them. Germline CDR1 is SGDLS and CDR2 is YYNGEE. For the CDR3, the DNA is TGTGCCAGCAGCCAGTCGGCGAAGCCGGGTACCCAGGCGCATCCAGGTAGAAAAGAGACCCAGTACTTC. Protein: CASSQSAKPGTQAHPGRKETQYF. The full variable domain, completed using reference TRBV9 and TRBJ2-5, is DSGVTQTPKHLITATGQRVTLRCSPRSGDLSVYWYQQSLDQGLQFLIQYYNGEERAKGNILERFSAQQFPDLHSELNLSSLELGDSALYFCASSQSAKPGTQAHPGRKETQYFGPGTRLLVL.

This clonotype has a count of ten or more. This chain connects TRBV6-5 to TRBJ2-7; 7 bases are shared with TRBD2. V gave up 6 bases and J gave up 11 bases; unmatched junction bases: 13. The CDR3 runs to 13 residues. Germline assignment: CDR1 MNHEY and CDR2 SVGAGI. CDR3 coding DNA: TGTGCCAGCAGACCCCTCGGGAGGCAGGTGGAGTACTTC. It translates to CASRPLGRQVEYF.

The chain joins TRBV12-5 to TRBJ2-1, with D perhaps assigned TRBD1 or TRBD2 (6 bases each). Germline lookup yields CDR1 LGHNT and CDR2 FRNRAP. The CDR3 loop spans 14 amino acids. Trimming shortened V by 6 bases and J by 6 bases, and 15 bases separated the two germline ends. The CDR3 DNA reads as TGTGCTAGTGGCCCTCGGGGGCTCCTCAATGAGCAGTTCTTC. It translates to CASGPRGLLNEQFF.

The V gene is TRBV6-5, the J gene TRBJ1-1, with a weak D call TRBD1 (5 bases). The ends were cut back, 5 bases at V and 0 bases at J, with 13 bases in the middle. CDR3 length equals 15 residues. Germline-derived CDR1 and CDR2 are MNHEY and SVGAGI. CDR3 residues: CASSSPGRMNTEAFF. The CDR3 DNA sequence: TGTGCCAGCAGTAGTCCAGGGAGAATGAACACTGAAGCTTTCTTT.

This chain uses TRBV5-1 with TRBJ2-5; 8 nucleotides match TRBD2. The CDR3 totals 15 residues. Trimming cost V 4 bases and J 3 bases; bases outside gene matches: 8. Germline-derived CDR1 and CDR2 are SGHRS and YFSETQ. Here the CDR3 reads CASSPAGGGKETQYF. The CDR3 DNA sequence: TGCGCCAGCAGCCCTGCCGGGGGGGGCAAAGAGACCCAGTACTTC.

This clonotype has only a few counts. The rearrangement joins TRBV28 to TRBJ2-7; 8 nucleotides agree with TRBD2. This CDR3 comprises 14 residues. Germline CDR1 is MDHEN and CDR2 is SYDVKM. The V and J ends lost 7 bases and 5 bases, in that order; junction bases with no gene match: 10. CDR3 nucleotide sequence: TGTGCCAGCATCCCACCGGGAGGGGTCAACGAGCAGTACTTC. Translating it yields CASIPPGGVNEQYF.

The CDR3 here is CASSLDLTGSYEQYF. The DNA of the CDR3 is TGTGCCAGCAGCTTAGACCTGACAGGGAGCTACGAGCAGTACTTC. This chain uses TRBV7-2 with TRBJ2-7, with 7 positions matching TRBD1. The CDR3 contains 15 residues. With V trimmed by 1 base and J by 3 bases, 6 bases remained unmatched. Germline V CDR1 and CDR2: SGHTA, FQGNSA.

This clonotype has a single count. This chain connects TRBV7-2 to TRBJ2-5; 8 bases are shared with TRBD1. Germline loops: CDR1 SGHTA, CDR2 FQGNSA. This CDR3 has 15 residues. Trimming removed 3 bases from V and 1 base from J; junction bases left unmatched: 4. The DNA of the CDR3 is TGTGCCAGCAGCTTCGGCCAGGGGGCCCAAGAGACCCAGTACTTC. Translated: CASSFGQGAQETQYF.